This T cell receptor beta chain was observed in a study of cytomegalovirus exposure and HLA in healthy donors. Study in general: In terms of ancestry, the Caucasian-associated cluster contained about 80% of the approximately 430 genotyped donors. General study findings and limits: Per a later analysis, HLA-associated TCR beta chains showed more clonal expansion than other, equally common TCR beta chains.

The PCR contained 60 Vbeta and 13 Jbeta primers. In the authors' workflow: It was a later analysis that counted approximately 81 million unique TCR beta chains, of which some 9.9 million were shared. Measured with immunoSEQ multiplex PCR; TCRdb has only the in-frame clones, and not every one. V and J calls and clone size follow that table, whereas D and trimming were derived from the DNA. The table has under 130,000 clones, about 71% seen once. For this clone: Its antigen remains unidentified.

Trimming shortened V by 2 bases and J by 8 bases, and 15 bases separated the two germline ends. The germline gives CDR1 SEHNR, CDR2 FQNEAQ (reference sequence). The CDR3 runs 15 residues. The sample comprised PBMCs. The receptor was isolated from a woman in her fifties or sixties in good health and CMV-seronegative. The genes are TRBV7-9 and TRBJ1-4; unclear D gene. CDR3 DNA: TGTGCCAGCAGCTTAACCGGGGATTATGAAGAAAAACTGTTTTTT. It translates to CASSLTGDYEEKLFF.